This T cell receptor (beta chain) was profiled in a study of shared clonotypes between healthy human individuals. CDR3 length equals 15 residues. V trimming: 1 base; J trimming: 4 bases; junction bases outside the gene matches: 6. CDR1 is SGHNT, CDR2 YYREEE, per germline (reference sequence). Each subset's genomic DNA was split evenly across several immunoSEQ plates. Sorted-subset replicate PCR reactions were performed with 150 to 200 ng DNA, corresponding to roughly 31,000 T cell genomes. The protocol was immunoSEQ multiplex PCR, while the TCRdb copy is restricted to in-frame clones and leaves out a portion. The data contain some 2.4 million clones, 80% to 95% of them seen just once; the ten biggest clones take up 0.36%.

The V call is TRBV5-4, the J call TRBJ2-5; 8 bases map to TRBD1. The specimen sequenced was naive CD4+ T cells from PBMCs. As to subset: CD45RA+ positively selected. This clonotype was sampled from a man aged 18 to 29 in good health. Some clones in this sample may be carry-over from other donors' samples. This chain's CDR3 is CASSLRQGARETQYF. Written as DNA, the CDR3 is TGTGCCAGCAGCTTGAGGCAGGGGGCGCGAGAGACCCAGTACTTC.